The sequence of this TCR beta chain was determined in a study of OX40 agonist ivuxolimab in advanced cancers. The repertoire was sequenced with immunoSEQ multiplex PCR; TCRdb's copy has only in-frame clones and lacks some. The sample includes about 79,000 clones, about 84% seen only once; the top ten take 0.51%. The CDR3 length is 18 residues. Trimming removed 0 bases at V and 0 bases at J, with 15 bases between. CDR1 is LNHNV, CDR2 YYDKDF, per germline (reference sequence). The chain is built from TRBV15 and TRBJ1-3; D possibly corresponds to TRBD1 (6 bases). This TCR was recovered from an adult with an advanced solid tumor such as melanoma, head and neck, liver or kidney cancer. The sample here was CD4+ or CD8+ T cells sorted from blood, taken in a trial of the OX40 agonist ivuxolimab. CDR3 nucleotides: TGTGCCACCAGCAGAGATCCTCTTACAGGGCACTCTGGAAACACCATATATTTT. It encodes CATSRDPLTGHSGNTIYF.